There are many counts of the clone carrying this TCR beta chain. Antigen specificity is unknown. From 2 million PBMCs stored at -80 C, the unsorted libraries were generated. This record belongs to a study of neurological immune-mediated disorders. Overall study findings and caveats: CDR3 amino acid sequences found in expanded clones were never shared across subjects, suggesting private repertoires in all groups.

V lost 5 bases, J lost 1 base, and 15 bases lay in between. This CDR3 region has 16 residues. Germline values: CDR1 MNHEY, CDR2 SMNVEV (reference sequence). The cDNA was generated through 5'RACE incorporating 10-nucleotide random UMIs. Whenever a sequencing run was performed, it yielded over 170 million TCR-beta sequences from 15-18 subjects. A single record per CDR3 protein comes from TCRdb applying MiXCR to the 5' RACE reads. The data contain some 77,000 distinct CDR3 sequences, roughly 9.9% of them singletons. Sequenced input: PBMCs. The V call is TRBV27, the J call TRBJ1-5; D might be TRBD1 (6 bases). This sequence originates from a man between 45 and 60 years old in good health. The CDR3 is CASSPMAGASNQPQHF. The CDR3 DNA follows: TGTGCCAGCAGTCCCATGGCGGGGGCGAGCAATCAGCCCCAGCATTTT.